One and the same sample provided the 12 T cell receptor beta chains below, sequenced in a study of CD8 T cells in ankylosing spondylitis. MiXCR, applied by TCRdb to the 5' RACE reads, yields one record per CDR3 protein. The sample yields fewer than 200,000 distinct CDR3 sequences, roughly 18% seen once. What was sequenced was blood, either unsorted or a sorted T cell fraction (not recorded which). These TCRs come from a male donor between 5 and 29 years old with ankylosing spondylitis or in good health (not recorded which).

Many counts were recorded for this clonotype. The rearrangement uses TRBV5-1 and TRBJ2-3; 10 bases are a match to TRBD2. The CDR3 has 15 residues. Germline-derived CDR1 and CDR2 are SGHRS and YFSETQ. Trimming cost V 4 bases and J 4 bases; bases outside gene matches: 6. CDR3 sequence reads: CASSTAGGPADTQYF. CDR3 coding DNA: TGCGCCAGCAGCACAGCGGGAGGGCCTGCAGATACGCAGTATTTT. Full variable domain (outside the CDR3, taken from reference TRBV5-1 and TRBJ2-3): KAGVTQTPRYLIKTRGQQVTLSCSPISGHRSVSWYQQTPGQGLQFLFEYFSETQRNKGNFPGRFSGRQFSNSRSEMNVSTLELGDSALYLCASSTAGGPADTQYFGPGTRLTVL.

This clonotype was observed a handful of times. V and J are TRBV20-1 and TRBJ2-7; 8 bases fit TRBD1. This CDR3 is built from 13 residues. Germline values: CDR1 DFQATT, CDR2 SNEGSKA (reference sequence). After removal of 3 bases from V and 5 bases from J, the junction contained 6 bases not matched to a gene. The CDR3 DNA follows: TGCAGTGCTAGTGGACAGGGTACCCACGAGCAGTACTTC. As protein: CSASGQGTHEQYF.

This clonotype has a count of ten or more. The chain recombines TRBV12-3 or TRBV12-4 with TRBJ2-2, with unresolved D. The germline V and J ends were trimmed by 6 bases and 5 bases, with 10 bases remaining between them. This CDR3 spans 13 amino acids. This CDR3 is CASRGLSTGELFF. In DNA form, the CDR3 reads TGTGCCAGCAGGGGTCTCTCGACCGGGGAGCTGTTTTTT.

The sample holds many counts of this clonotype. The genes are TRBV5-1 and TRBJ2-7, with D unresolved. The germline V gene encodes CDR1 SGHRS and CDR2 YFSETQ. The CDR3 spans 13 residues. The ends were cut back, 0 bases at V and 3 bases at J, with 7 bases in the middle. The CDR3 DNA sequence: TGCGCCAGCAGCTTGGTGGAAGACTACGAGCAGTACTTC. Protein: CASSLVEDYEQYF.

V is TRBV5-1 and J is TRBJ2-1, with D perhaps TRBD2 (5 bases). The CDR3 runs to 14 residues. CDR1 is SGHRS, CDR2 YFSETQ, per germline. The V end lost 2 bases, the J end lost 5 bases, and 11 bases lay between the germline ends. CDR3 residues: CASSFALTNNEQFF. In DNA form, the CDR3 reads TGCGCCAGCAGCTTTGCTTTGACTAACAATGAGCAGTTCTTC. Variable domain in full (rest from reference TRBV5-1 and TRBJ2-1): KAGVTQTPRYLIKTRGQQVTLSCSPISGHRSVSWYQQTPGQGLQFLFEYFSETQRNKGNFPGRFSGRQFSNSRSEMNVSTLELGDSALYLCASSFALTNNEQFFGPGTRLTVL.

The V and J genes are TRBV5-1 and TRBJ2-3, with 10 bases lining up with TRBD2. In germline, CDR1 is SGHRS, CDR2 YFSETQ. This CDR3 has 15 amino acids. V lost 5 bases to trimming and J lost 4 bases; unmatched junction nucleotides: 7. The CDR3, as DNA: TGCGCCAGCAGACCCACTAGCGGGATAGCAGATACGCAGTATTTT. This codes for CASRPTSGIADTQYF.

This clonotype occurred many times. CDR3 nucleotide sequence: TGCAGCGTTGAAGCACAGGGGGTGAACGAAAAACTGTTTTTT. This translates into CSVEAQGVNEKLFF. The chain recombines TRBV29-1 with TRBJ1-4; 8 bases match TRBD1. The trim removed 1 base at V and 8 bases at J, leaving 6 bases unmatched. The CDR3 sequence is 14 residues long. CDR1 SQVTM and CDR2 ANQGSEA come from the germline V gene.

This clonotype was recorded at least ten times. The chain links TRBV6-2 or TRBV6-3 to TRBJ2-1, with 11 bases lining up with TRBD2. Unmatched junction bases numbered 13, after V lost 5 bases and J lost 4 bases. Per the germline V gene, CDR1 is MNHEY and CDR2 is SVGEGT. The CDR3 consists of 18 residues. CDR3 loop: CASSHISGRAPQYNEQFF. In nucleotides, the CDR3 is TGTGCCAGCAGTCACATTAGCGGGAGGGCCCCTCAGTACAATGAGCAGTTCTTC.

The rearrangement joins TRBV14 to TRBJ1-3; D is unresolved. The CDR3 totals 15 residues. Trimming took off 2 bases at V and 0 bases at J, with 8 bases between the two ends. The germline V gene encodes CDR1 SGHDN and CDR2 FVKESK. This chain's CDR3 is CASSQRSISGNTIYF. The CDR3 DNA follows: TGTGCCAGCAGCCAACGCAGTATCTCTGGAAACACCATATATTTT.

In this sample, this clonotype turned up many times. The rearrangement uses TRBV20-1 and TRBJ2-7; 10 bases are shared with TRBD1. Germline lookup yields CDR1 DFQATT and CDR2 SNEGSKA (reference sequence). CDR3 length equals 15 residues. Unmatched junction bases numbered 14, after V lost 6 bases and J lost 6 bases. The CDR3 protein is CSATKPPTGGGEQYF. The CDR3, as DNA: TGCAGTGCCACAAAACCCCCGACAGGGGGCGGCGAGCAGTACTTC.

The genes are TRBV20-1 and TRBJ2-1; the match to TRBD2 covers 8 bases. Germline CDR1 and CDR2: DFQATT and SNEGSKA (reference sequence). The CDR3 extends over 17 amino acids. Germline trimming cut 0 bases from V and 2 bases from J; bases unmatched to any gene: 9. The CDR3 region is CSARDPGTSGPYNEQFF. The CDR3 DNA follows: TGCAGTGCTAGAGATCCTGGAACTAGCGGACCCTACAATGAGCAGTTCTTC.

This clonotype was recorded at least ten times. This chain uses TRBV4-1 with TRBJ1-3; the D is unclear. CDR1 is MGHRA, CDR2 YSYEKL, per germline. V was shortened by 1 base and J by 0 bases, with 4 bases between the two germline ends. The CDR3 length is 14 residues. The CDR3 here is CASSQGSSGNTIYF. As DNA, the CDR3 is TGCGCCAGCAGCCAAGGGAGCTCTGGAAACACCATATATTTT.